A selection of T cell receptor beta chains follows, all from one sample in a study of T cell responses to AZD1222 COVID-19 vaccine. Using immunoSEQ multiplex PCR, the repertoire was profiled, and TCRdb retains in-frame clones only, with some absent. This table has about 83,000 clones, roughly 88% appearing once. Sequences were derived from peripheral blood, sampled on day 0 of MenACWY control vaccination. The receptors shown here come from an adult in good health. CDR3s include the opening cysteine and the closing phenylalanine or tryptophan. The D gene is left open where the match is weak. Clone size is given for some rows only: seen once, a few or many times, or a class if the clone is expanded.

CASSSRGNTEAFF	TGTGCCAGCAGTTCCAGGGGAAACACTGAAGCTTTCTTT	TRBV12-3/TRBV12-4	TRBJ1-1	-	-
CASSPHPRQFYGYTF	TGTGCCAGCAGTCCCCACCCCCGACAGTTCTATGGCTACACCTTC	TRBV28	TRBJ1-2	-	-
CAISVALNTGELFF	TGTGCCATCAGTGTAGCCTTGAACACCGGGGAGCTGTTTTTT	TRBV10-3	TRBJ2-2	-	-
CASSQPPNSGNTIYF	TGTGCCAGCAGCCAACCTCCCAACTCTGGAAACACCATATATTTT	TRBV4-2	TRBJ1-3	-	-
CASSPGQGSSYNSPLHF	TGTGCCAGCAGTCCGGGACAGGGAAGCTCCTATAATTCACCCCTCCACTTT	TRBV28	TRBJ1-6	TRBD1	-
CATTPPVVGGELFF	TGTGCCACTACGCCCCCGGTAGTCGGCGGGGAGCTGTTTTTT	TRBV3-1/TRBV3-2	TRBJ2-2	-	-
CASSLAVYEQYF	TGTGCCAGCAGCTTAGCAGTTTACGAGCAGTACTTC	TRBV7-9	TRBJ2-7	-	-
CAIATGSGINTEAFF	TGTGCCATCGCCACCGGGAGCGGGATTAACACTGAAGCTTTCTTT	TRBV15	TRBJ1-1	-	-
CASSGRTGDTQYF	TGTGCCAGTAGTGGCAGGACAGGAGATACGCAGTATTTT	TRBV19	TRBJ2-3	TRBD1	-
CASSRGLAVNNEQFF	TGTGCCAGCAGCCGGGGACTAGCGGTAAACAATGAGCAGTTCTTC	TRBV7-7	TRBJ2-1	TRBD2	-
CASRGDRRDTGELFF	TGTGCCAGCCGGGGGGACCGAAGGGACACCGGGGAGCTGTTTTTT	TRBV7-9	TRBJ2-2	TRBD2	-
CASSDTSGRPTDTQYF	TGCGCCAGCAGCGACACTAGCGGGAGGCCCACAGATACGCAGTATTTT	TRBV5-1	TRBJ2-3	TRBD2	-
CASSVVIIGTGLGNTIYF	TGTGCCAGCAGTGTAGTCATTATAGGGACAGGCCTCGGAAACACCATATATTTT	TRBV6-1	TRBJ1-3	TRBD1	few
CSVEITGKSYEQYF	TGCAGCGTTGAAATCACCGGGAAGTCCTACGAGCAGTACTTC	TRBV29-1	TRBJ2-7	-	-
CASSWAGGGFDEQFF	TGTGCCAGCAGCTGGGCGGGAGGGGGGTTCGATGAGCAGTTCTTC	TRBV27	TRBJ2-1	TRBD2	-
CASSLTLVSSYEQYF	TGCGCCAGCAGCTTGACGTTGGTAAGCTCCTACGAGCAGTACTTC	TRBV5-1	TRBJ2-7	-	once
CASSLSPSYEQYF	TGTGCCAGCAGTTTAAGTCCATCCTACGAGCAGTACTTC	TRBV28	TRBJ2-7	-	-
CASSLWGGQGIGQPQHF	TGTGCCAGCAGCCTCTGGGGGGGACAGGGTATTGGTCAGCCCCAGCATTTT	TRBV2	TRBJ1-5	TRBD1	-
CASSLGPVGDSPLHF	TGTGCCAGCAGCTTAGGTCCTGTCGGGGATTCACCCCTCCACTTT	TRBV7-8	TRBJ1-6	-	-
CASSPRGGRFGYTF	TGTGCCAGCAGCCCTCGGGGGGGGCGCTTTGGCTACACCTTC	TRBV7-4	TRBJ1-2	-	-
CASSSKNTEAFF	TGTGCCAGCAGTTCGAAGAACACTGAAGCTTTCTTT	TRBV6-5	TRBJ1-1	-	-
CASSQDTGSGEKLFF	TGTGCCAGCAGCCAAGATACAGGGTCGGGAGAAAAACTGTTTTTT	TRBV14	TRBJ1-4	-	-
CASSPSRQGATEAFF	TGTGCCAGCTCACCCTCACGGCAGGGGGCGACTGAAGCTTTCTTT	TRBV18	TRBJ1-1	TRBD1	-
CASSLHGTENTEAFF	TGTGCCAGCAGCCTTCACGGGACGGAGAACACTGAAGCTTTCTTT	TRBV14	TRBJ1-1	-	-
CASSPYGTGYEQFF	TGTGCCAGCAGCCCCTACGGGACAGGTTATGAGCAGTTCTTC	TRBV7-3	TRBJ2-1	TRBD1	-
CASSPLRGGFSYEQYF	TGTGCCAGCAGTCCCCTTCGTGGGGGATTTAGCTACGAGCAGTACTTC	TRBV5-5	TRBJ2-7	-	-